The 8 T cell receptor beta chains given below trace back to one sample, sequenced in a study of Ad26.COV2.S vaccination and SARS-CoV-2 variants. Data came from immunoSEQ multiplex PCR; TCRdb stores just in-frame clones and leaves some out. The data contain about 390,000 clones, 88% of them singletons. Treatment given: roughly 18 received Ad26.COV2.S at low or high dose, single or two shots; 5 received placebo; per-sample allocation not given. The samples were gathered on day 63 after the first injection of vaccine or placebo. The specimen comprised peripheral blood, sampled in a trial of Ad26.COV2.S vaccine versus placebo. The receptors were sampled from a person aged 18-65 years who received the Ad26.COV2.S COVID-19 vaccine or a placebo.

This clone was seen a single time. At the DNA level, this CDR3 is encoded by other sequences in the same sample as well. The chain joins TRBV7-2 to TRBJ1-1, with D possibly TRBD1 on 6 matching bases. CDR3 length: 13 amino acids. The V gene lost 6 bases and the J gene lost 1 base, with 9 bases spanning the gap. Germline loops: CDR1 SGHTA, CDR2 FQGNSA. The CDR3: CASRGQPNTEAFF. CDR3 in DNA: TGTGCCAGCAGGGGACAACCGAACACTGAAGCTTTCTTT.

The chain is built from TRBV9 and TRBJ2-2; 7 positions match TRBD2. In germline, CDR1 is SGDLS, CDR2 YYNGEE. V lost 3 bases, J lost 5 bases, and 7 bases stayed unmatched. The CDR3 length is 15 residues. The DNA for the CDR3 is TGTGCCAGCAGCGGAACCGGGGGGTTAACCGGGGAGCTGTTTTTT. As protein: CASSGTGGLTGELFF.

The chain is built from TRBV3-1 (or the pseudogene TRBV3-2) and TRBJ2-7; maybe TRBD2 (6 bases). Germline V gives CDR1 LGHDT, CDR2 YNNKEL (reference sequence). The CDR3 runs to 15 residues. Deletions cut 5 bases from V and 0 bases from J, with 14 bases between. In nucleotides, the CDR3 is TGTGCCAGCAGCTCTGCCGGGACTCTCTCCTACGAGCAGTACTTC. This gives the protein CASSSAGTLSYEQYF.

This chain joins TRBV6-2 or TRBV6-3 and TRBJ2-5, with D possibly being TRBD1 or TRBD2 (6 bases each). Germline-derived CDR1 and CDR2 are MNHEY and SVGEGT. V dropped 4 bases and J dropped 5 bases, with 11 bases sitting between them. The CDR3 covers 13 residues. The CDR3 is CASSWGAMETQYF. The DNA of the CDR3 is TGTGCCAGCAGTTGGGGGGCTATGGAGACCCAGTACTTC.

The rearrangement links TRBV6-2 or TRBV6-3 to TRBJ1-2; perhaps TRBD1 as D (5 bases). The CDR3 covers 15 residues. The germline V gene has CDR1 MNHEY and CDR2 SVGEGT. The ends were cut back, 6 bases at V and 0 bases at J, with 14 bases in the middle. The CDR3 here is CASSLTGPTNYGYTF. In DNA, the CDR3 is TGTGCCAGCAGCCTCACAGGACCGACTAACTATGGCTACACCTTC.

This rearrangement joins TRBV4-2 to TRBJ2-7; D is unclear. The germline CDR1 and CDR2 sequences are LGHNA and YNFKEQ. This CDR3 is built from 13 residues. Trimming cost V 0 bases and J 6 bases, with 9 bases left between them. The CDR3 DNA reads TGTGCCAGCAGCCAAGATCTTGAGCGCGAGCAGTACTTC. It specifies CASSQDLEREQYF.

This chain links TRBV19 with TRBJ1-2; D is ambiguous. Germline V gene lookup returns CDR1 LNHDA and CDR2 SQIVND (reference sequence). This CDR3 contains 14 residues. V shed 1 base and J shed 2 bases, with 8 bases lying between them. The DNA for the CDR3 is TGTGCCAGTAGTATAGTCGGCTGGAACTATGGCTACACCTTC. Translating it yields CASSIVGWNYGYTF.

This clone was detected only once. This chain connects TRBV7-2 to TRBJ2-3; tentatively, D is TRBD1 (6 bases). Looked up from germline, CDR1 is SGHTA and CDR2 is FQGNSA. The CDR3 runs to 14 residues. Trimming removed 7 bases from V and 5 bases from J, with 16 bases in between. CDR3 residues: CASNPTTGIDTQYF. The CDR3 coding sequence is TGTGCCAGCAACCCAACTACAGGGATAGATACGCAGTATTTT.